This T cell receptor (beta chain) came from a study of blood T cell repertoires in COVID-19. At the level of the study: Sites in the United States, Italy and Spain provided acute and convalescent COVID-19 samples. Nucleic acid was either cDNA or gDNA, and it came from T cells, B-cell-depleted T cells, or PBMCs.

Patients in Seattle were enrolled during active infection, then followed longitudinally. The CDR3 extends over 16 amino acids. Germline V CDR1 and CDR2: LGHNA, YSLEER. V was shortened by 0 bases and J by 3 bases, with 12 bases between the two germline ends. Original data processing: Amplification of reference gene primers provided the estimated nucleated cell counts. The table came from immunoSEQ multiplex PCR; TCRdb's copy has only in-frame clones and leaves some out. Clone size and V and J calls were adopted from that table, with D and trimming inferred from the DNA. Among more than 200,000 clones listed, roughly 88% were seen once.

Specimen: peripheral blood. V gene TRBV4-3 combines with J gene TRBJ2-1; tentatively, D is TRBD2 (6 bases). The sequence derives from a woman aged 30 to 39 with COVID-19, enrolled during active disease. The CDR3 protein is CASSQETAGIYNEQFF. CDR3 nucleotide sequence: TGCGCCAGCAGCCAAGAGACGGCGGGGATCTACAATGAGCAGTTCTTC.